There are a few counts of the clone carrying this TCR beta chain. Its antigen is as yet unknown. This entry is derived from a study of T cell repertoires in cytomegalovirus infection. Overall study context: Carrying CMV and the relevant HLA type showed in public TCR beta signatures. Study-level findings and limits: HLA-C-restricted, CMV-specific TCR beta clonotypes were dominant ex vivo. Using cumulative public TCR beta family frequency, the authors identified those who carried CMV together with the relevant HLA.

This CDR3 comprises 15 residues. Per germline, CDR1 LNHDA and CDR2 SQIVND (reference sequence). The V and J ends lost 1 base and 6 bases respectively, with 14 bases between them. TCRdb redid the calling of the reads with MiXCR, one entry per CDR3 protein. The sample carries a few hundred thousand distinct CDR3 sequences, 12% to 15% recorded once. The rearrangement uses TRBV19 and TRBJ2-3; unclear D gene. This sequence was found in a human donor in good health (CMV status not recorded). Some clones in this sample may be carry-over from other donors' samples. Sequenced sample: PBMCs. As DNA, the CDR3 is TGTGCCAGTAGTATAGGCGGCGGATACAGCGATACGCAGTATTTT. Translation gives CASSIGGGYSDTQYF.